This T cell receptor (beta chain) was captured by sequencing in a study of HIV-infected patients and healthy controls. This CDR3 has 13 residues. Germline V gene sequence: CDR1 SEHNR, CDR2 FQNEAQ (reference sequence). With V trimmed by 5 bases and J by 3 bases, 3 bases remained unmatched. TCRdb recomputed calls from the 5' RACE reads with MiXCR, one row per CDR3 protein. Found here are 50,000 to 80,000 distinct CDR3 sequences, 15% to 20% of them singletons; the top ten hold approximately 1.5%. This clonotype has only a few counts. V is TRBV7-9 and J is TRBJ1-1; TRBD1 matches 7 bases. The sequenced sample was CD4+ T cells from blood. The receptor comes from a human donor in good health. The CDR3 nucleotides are TGTGCCAGCAGCACAGGACAGGACACTGAAGCTTTCTTT. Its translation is CASSTGQDTEAFF.